This T cell receptor beta chain comes out of a study of cytomegalovirus exposure and HLA in healthy donors. Study-wide results and caveats: Evidence from a later analysis indicated that most CMV-associated TCR beta chains looked HLA-restricted.

CDR3 size: 11 residues. The V end was cut by 7 bases, the J end by 1 base, with 7 bases between. CDR1 and CDR2 from the germline V gene are DFQATT and SNEGSKA (reference sequence). Both 60 Vbeta primers and 13 Jbeta primers went into the PCR. Produced via immunoSEQ multiplex PCR; TCRdb's table is partial and in-frame only. The sample yields some 150,000 clones, 65% to 85% seen once. As for this clone: The antigen is not known.

Specimen: PBMCs. V is TRBV20-1 and J is TRBJ1-1; D is perhaps TRBD1 (5 bases). This clonotype was sampled from a woman aged 45-65 years in good health and CMV-seropositive. This chain's CDR3 is CSEGWNTEAFF. The CDR3 DNA reads TGCAGTGAGGGGTGGAACACTGAAGCTTTCTTT.